Listed below are T cell receptor beta chains from one sample, sequenced in a study of OX40 agonist ivuxolimab in advanced cancers. Some clones are missing from TCRdb's copy, which holds only in-frame ones; the method was immunoSEQ multiplex PCR. The sample lists 70,000 or so clones, roughly 92% occurring once. The sequencing here drew on CD4+ or CD8+ T cells sorted from blood, taken in a trial of the OX40 agonist ivuxolimab. The receptors here all came from an adult with an advanced solid tumor such as melanoma, head and neck, liver or kidney cancer. The CDR3 runs from the conserved cysteine through the conserved F or W. Fields, in order: D gene, clone size, J gene, V gene, CDR3 DNA, CDR3 protein. A D gene is named only where the DNA matches it firmly. Rows may omit the clone size; those that give it use once, few, many or a size class.

TRBD2	few	TRBJ2-2	TRBV6-5	TGTGCCAGCAGTGTCGGGGGGGAGGAATCCGGGGAGCTGTTTTTT	CASSVGGEESGELFF
TRBD1	NA	TRBJ2-1	TRBV5-1	TGCGCCAGCAGCTTGGCAGGGGGTCCGAACAATGAGCAGTTCTTC	CASSLAGGPNNEQFF
NA	NA	TRBJ1-2	TRBV14	TGTGCCAGCAGCCAAAATTTTCATGGCTACACCTTC	CASSQNFHGYTF
NA	NA	TRBJ1-6	TRBV7-8	TGTGCCAGCAGCTCCCCCAAGGGCAGGGCTAGTTCACCCCTCCACTTT	CASSSPKGRASSPLHF
NA	once	TRBJ2-7	TRBV7-6	TGTGCCAGCAGCTTAGGAGGGGAGTACGAGCAGTACTTC	CASSLGGEYEQYF
NA	NA	TRBJ2-7	TRBV11-1	TGTGCCAGCAGCTTAGCGAAGGGGCTAGAGCTCTACGAGCAGTACTTC	CASSLAKGLELYEQYF
NA	once	TRBJ1-2	TRBV14	TGTGCCAGCAGCCTCCTCCCCGGGACAAAGGATGGCTACACCTTC	CASSLLPGTKDGYTF
TRBD2	NA	TRBJ2-1	TRBV29-1	TGCAGCGTTGAGCATTCTGGGACTAAATTCTATGAGCAGTTCTTC	CSVEHSGTKFYEQFF
TRBD2	NA	TRBJ2-7	TRBV4-3	TGCGCCAGCAGCGAGGGGAGGGCCTACGAGCAGTACTTC	CASSEGRAYEQYF
NA	NA	TRBJ1-1	TRBV5-1	TGCGCCAGCAGCTTGATCGCAGGACCCTGGAACACTGAAGCTTTCTTT	CASSLIAGPWNTEAFF
TRBD1	NA	TRBJ1-1	TRBV7-9	TGTGCCAGCAGCCTTCCCCAGGGGGACACTGAAGCTTTCTTT	CASSLPQGDTEAFF
NA	NA	TRBJ2-5	TRBV5-4	TGTGCCGGGGGCTCCAGGGGCAAGCAGGAGACCCAGTACTTC	CAGGSRGKQETQYF
NA	NA	TRBJ1-1	TRBV5-8	TGTGCCAGCAGCCGGCGGGTAGAGCTCGGCGCTGAAGCTTTCTTT	CASSRRVELGAEAFF
NA	NA	TRBJ1-1	TRBV19	TGTGCCAGTAGTATTCGGGGTTACACTGAAGCTTTCTTT	CASSIRGYTEAFF
NA	NA	TRBJ1-1	TRBV7-9	TGTGCCAGCAGCTTAGCGGAGGGGAACACTGAAGCTTTCTTT	CASSLAEGNTEAFF
TRBD1	NA	TRBJ2-2	TRBV9	TGTGCCAGCAGCACCCCGGACAGGGCCGCGAACACCGGGGAGCTGTTTTTT	CASSTPDRAANTGELFF
NA	NA	TRBJ2-1	TRBV7-6	TGTGCCAGCAGCTTAGATCCGGACAATGAGCAGTTCTTC	CASSLDPDNEQFF
NA	NA	TRBJ2-3	TRBV6-5	TGTGCCAGCACCCAGGGGGGGGAAAGTACAGATACGCAGTATTTT	CASTQGGESTDTQYF
TRBD1	NA	TRBJ1-1	TRBV4-1	TGCGCCAGCAGCCAGGACCGGGACAGGGTTAACACTGAAGCTTTCTTT	CASSQDRDRVNTEAFF
NA	NA	TRBJ2-1	TRBV5-4	TGTGCCAGCAGCTTGGCAAGGACTATCAATGAGCAGTTCTTC	CASSLARTINEQFF